The 27 T cell receptor beta chains presented below share a single source sample, sequenced in a study of T cells in Graves' hyperthyroidism and ophthalmopathy. RNA transcripts provided the source from which TCR beta CDR3 regions were amplified. A set of HTBI primers served as the primers for a first-round RT-PCR of the TCR CDR3. TCRdb reprocessed the multiplex PCR reads via MiXCR and lists one record per CDR3 protein. The table has around 520,000 distinct CDR3 sequences, 12% to 15% seen once; the top ten hold around 14%. The sample was blood. These receptors were taken from a middle-aged woman with Graves' hyperthyroidism.

The sample holds a few counts of this clonotype. A much larger clone lies one base from this, so it may be a read error. V gene TRBV28 combines with J gene TRBJ2-7; D is unresolved. The CDR3 spans 13 residues. Germline loops: CDR1 MDHEN, CDR2 SYDVKM. Deletions cut 4 bases from V and 2 bases from J, with 9 bases between. CDR3: CASSSAAPYEQYF. The CDR3 coding sequence is TGTGCCAGCAGTTCGGCGGCACCCTACGAGCAGTACTTC.

This clonotype has more than one count but fewer than ten. V usage is TRBV20-1 and J usage is TRBJ2-5, with 8 bases fitting TRBD2. The CDR3 is 14 residues long. Germline V gene data show CDR1 as DFQATT and CDR2 as SNEGSKA (reference sequence). V trimming: 3 bases; J trimming: 1 base; junction bases outside the gene matches: 4. CDR3: CSARDGGAQETQYF. The CDR3 coding sequence is TGCAGTGCTAGGGACGGGGGGGCCCAAGAGACCCAGTACTTC.

This clonotype has at least ten counts. This chain uses TRBV20-1 with TRBJ2-1; TRBD2 is a possible D gene (6 bases). The CDR3 consists of 14 residues. The germline gives CDR1 DFQATT, CDR2 SNEGSKA (reference sequence). V was trimmed by 6 bases and J by 1 base, leaving 13 bases between them. The CDR3 DNA reads TGCAGTGCCGCCGGGACTCCTTCCTACAATGAGCAGTTCTTC. Translating it yields CSAAGTPSYNEQFF.

The chain recombines TRBV7-9 with TRBJ1-5, with D tentatively TRBD1 (5 bases). The V end was cut by 7 bases, the J end by 3 bases, with 13 bases between. CDR1 is SEHNR and CDR2 is FQNEAQ in the germline V gene (reference sequence). CDR3 length: 14 amino acids. The chain's CDR3 is CASTNDRNNQPQHF. The CDR3 DNA reads TGTGCCAGCACCAACGACAGAAACAATCAGCCCCAGCATTTT.

This clonotype was seen repeatedly, ten times or more. The gene calls are TRBV28 and TRBJ2-7; TRBD2 aligns across 7 bases. The junction had 12 bases not matched to a gene; V was cut back by 6 bases and J by 4 bases. CDR1 is MDHEN, CDR2 SYDVKM, per germline. The CDR3 is made up of 15 amino acids. CDR3 amino acids: CASSELASASYEQYF. DNA for the CDR3: TGTGCCAGCAGCGAACTAGCGTCTGCTAGTTACGAGCAGTACTTC. Variable domain in full (rest from reference TRBV28 and TRBJ2-7): DVKVTQSSRYLVKRTGEKVFLECVQDMDHENMFWYRQDPGLGLRLIYFSYDVKMKEKGDIPEGYSVSREKKERFSLILESASTNQTSMYLCASSELASASYEQYFGPGTRLTVT.

The chain joins TRBV5-1 to TRBJ1-1, with 10 bases fitting TRBD1. V lost 0 bases and J lost 8; bases outside the gene matches: 10. Germline V CDR1 and CDR2: SGHRS, YFSETQ. There are 16 residues in the CDR3. In nucleotides, the CDR3 is TGCGCCAGCAGCTTGGCCATTGGGACAGGGGAGCGAGAAGCTTTCTTT. It yields the protein CASSLAIGTGEREAFF.

Turning to this clonotype: This clone may be a read error of a much larger clone one base away. The J gene is TRBJ2-5, the V gene TRBV3-1, with TRBD2 as a possible D gene (6 bases). This CDR3 region has 14 residues. Germline V gene data show CDR1 as LGHDT and CDR2 as YNNKEL (reference sequence). The CDR3 region has the DNA TGTGCCAGCAGCCAAGGGACTACACAAGGGACCCAGTACTTC. It encodes CASSQGTTQGTQYF.

This clonotype was counted ten times or more. The chain links TRBV6-2 or TRBV6-3 to TRBJ2-1; 12 positions agree with TRBD2. The V and J ends lost 4 bases and 0 bases, in that order; junction bases with no gene match: 10. CDR3 length: 19 residues. Germline V gene lookup returns CDR1 MNHEY and CDR2 SVGEGT. CDR3 residues: CASSSPSGRATSSYNEQFF. In nucleotides, the CDR3 is TGTGCCAGCAGTTCTCCTAGCGGGAGGGCCACGAGCTCCTACAATGAGCAGTTCTTC.

This clonotype was detected many times. This rearrangement joins TRBV6-1 to TRBJ1-5; D might be TRBD1 (6 bases). V was cut by 7 bases and J by 1 base, with 14 bases left in between. Per germline, CDR1 MNHNS and CDR2 SASEGT. The CDR3 loop spans 15 amino acids. The CDR3 sequence is CASIWTAGSNQPQHF. Here the CDR3 DNA reads TGTGCCAGCATTTGGACAGCGGGAAGCAATCAGCCCCAGCATTTT.

This clonotype was found many times. This chain uses TRBV28 with TRBJ2-2; maybe TRBD1 (6 bases). The CDR3 is made up of 15 amino acids. The V and J ends lost 2 bases and 1 base respectively, with 8 bases between them. The germline V gene has CDR1 MDHEN and CDR2 SYDVKM. CDR3 loop: CASSLKGGNTGELFF. The CDR3 nucleotides are TGTGCCAGCAGTTTAAAAGGGGGGAACACCGGGGAGCTGTTTTTT.

Many counts were recorded for this clonotype. The chain joins TRBV20-1 to TRBJ1-5; 8 bases align to TRBD1. CDR3 length: 15 amino acids. Germline CDR1 and CDR2: DFQATT and SNEGSKA (reference sequence). V shed 5 bases, J shed 5 bases, and the junction held 11 bases outside the gene matches. CDR3 bases: TGCAGTGCTGGACAGGGAGGGGTTGCGTATCAGCCCCAGCATTTT. Translating gives CSAGQGGVAYQPQHF.

This clonotype has at least ten counts. The chain couples TRBV28 to TRBJ2-2, with 9 bases matching TRBD2. V lost 1 base and J lost 11; bases outside the gene matches: 8. Germline V gene data show CDR1 as MDHEN and CDR2 as SYDVKM. CDR3 length: 15 residues. The CDR3 nucleotides are TGTGCCAGCAGTTTATACCAGGGCGGGGGGGGAGAGCTGTTTTTT. Encoded protein: CASSLYQGGGGELFF.

This clonotype was counted ten times or more. The chain combines TRBV5-1 with TRBJ1-2, with D unresolved. The V gene's germline CDR1 is SGHRS and CDR2 YFSETQ. This CDR3 spans 13 amino acids. Trimming took off 0 bases at V and 4 bases at J, with 7 bases between the two ends. The chain's CDR3 is CASSLGTSYGYTF. The CDR3 DNA sequence: TGCGCCAGCAGCTTGGGGACGTCCTATGGCTACACCTTC. The full variable domain, completed using reference TRBV5-1 and TRBJ1-2, is KAGVTQTPRYLIKTRGQQVTLSCSPISGHRSVSWYQQTPGQGLQFLFEYFSETQRNKGNFPGRFSGRQFSNSRSEMNVSTLELGDSALYLCASSLGTSYGYTFGSGTRLTVV.

The chain joins TRBV29-1 to TRBJ2-7, with D possibly being TRBD1 or TRBD2 (5 bases each). Looked up from germline, CDR1 is SQVTM and CDR2 is ANQGSEA. V was trimmed by 6 bases and J by 2 bases, leaving 17 bases between them. The length of the CDR3 is 14 residues. The CDR3 nucleotides read TGCAGCGTCCCTGGGGACGGAGGTACCTACGAGCAGTACTTC. Translation gives CSVPGDGGTYEQYF.

This clonotype showed up many times. The V and J genes are TRBV5-6 and TRBJ2-7; 10 nucleotides agree with TRBD1. After removal of 4 bases from V and 9 bases from J, the junction contained 7 bases not matched to a gene. There are 13 residues in the CDR3. Germline values: CDR1 SGHDT, CDR2 YYEEEE. In DNA, the CDR3 is TGTGCCAGCAGCGAGGGACAGGGGACGATGCAGTACTTC. Translated: CASSEGQGTMQYF.

This clonotype showed up many times. The chain combines TRBV10-3 with TRBJ2-7, with TRBD1 matching 11 bases. There are 14 residues in the CDR3. Germline values: CDR1 ENHRY, CDR2 SYGVKD. The V gene end was trimmed by 8 bases and the J gene end by 6 bases; junction bases not matched to a gene: 9. The CDR3 loop reads CAIRKDRGLTEQYF. Written as DNA, the CDR3 is TGTGCCATCCGTAAGGACAGGGGGCTAACCGAGCAGTACTTC.

A few counts support this clonotype. A junction boundary mismatches the germline segment, possibly from a read error. The chain joins TRBV5-1 to TRBJ2-3, with 13 bases matching TRBD2. From germline, CDR1 is SGHRS and CDR2 YFSETQ. The CDR3 sequence is 16 residues long. The CDR3 region has the DNA TGTGCCAGCAGCACTAGCGGGAGGGCAATCGCAGATACGCAGTATTTT. This encodes CASSTSGRAIADTQYF.

This clonotype was observed many times. The J gene is TRBJ2-3, the V gene TRBV3-1, with 10 positions matching TRBD2. Germline V CDR1 and CDR2: LGHDT, YNNKEL (reference sequence). This CDR3 is built from 16 residues. Unmatched junction bases numbered 2, after V lost 0 bases and J lost 2 bases. Here the CDR3 reads CASSQDLAGATDTQYF. CDR3 coding DNA: TGTGCCAGCAGCCAAGACCTAGCGGGGGCCACAGATACGCAGTATTTT.

This clonotype was picked up many times. The chain has TRBV2 and TRBJ1-1; TRBD1 aligns across 7 bases. The germline CDR1 and CDR2 sequences are SNHLY and FYNNEI. V was clipped by 3 bases and J by 3 bases; unmatched bases: 7. The CDR3 is 15 amino acids. The DNA for the CDR3 is TGTGCCAGCAGTGAGGTCCCCAGGGGGGACACTGAAGCTTTCTTT. Its protein product is CASSEVPRGDTEAFF.

This clonotype was counted many times. The chain joins TRBV12-3 or TRBV12-4 to TRBJ2-7; no firm D call. Trimming took off 2 bases at V and 1 base at J, with 3 bases between the two ends. The CDR3 has 12 amino acids. The CDR3 here is CASSLMSYEQYF. The CDR3 nucleotides are TGTGCCAGCAGTTTAATGTCCTACGAGCAGTACTTC.

This clonotype was seen many times. This chain links TRBV2 with TRBJ1-1; D gene uncertain. The V and J ends lost 6 bases and 7 bases respectively, with 12 bases between them. This CDR3 is built from 12 residues. Germline-derived CDR1 and CDR2 are SNHLY and FYNNEI. CDR3 bases: TGTGCCAGCAGATGGGTGGGTAATGAAGCTTTCTTT. It encodes CASRWVGNEAFF.

On this clonotype: At one end, the junction sequence differs from germline, possibly due to a read error. The genes are TRBV27 and TRBJ2-7; a weak D match, TRBD2 (6 bases). Looked up from germline, CDR1 is MNHEY and CDR2 is SMNVEV (reference sequence). The CDR3 is made up of 15 amino acids. For the CDR3, the DNA is TGTGCCAGCAGTTTATCGTATACTAGCTCCAACGAGCAGTACTTC. Protein sequence: CASSLSYTSSNEQYF.

The CDR3 reads CASSLYAGVEQYF. DNA of the CDR3: TGTGCCAGCAGTTTATATGCAGGGGTCGAGCAGTACTTC. This sequence joins TRBV28 and TRBJ2-7; D is possibly TRBD1 (6 bases). The CDR3 is made up of 13 amino acids. From germline, CDR1 is MDHEN and CDR2 SYDVKM. Between the trimmed V and J ends, which lost 1 base and 6 bases, there was a span of 10 bases.

This clonotype was seen ten or more times. The chain couples TRBV20-1 to TRBJ1-1; TRBD1 matches 8 bases. Germline CDR1 DFQATT, CDR2 SNEGSKA (reference sequence). V trimming: 4 bases; J trimming: 4 bases; junction bases outside the gene matches: 5. The CDR3 consists of 13 residues. CDR3 protein: CSATGGMGTEAFF. As DNA, the CDR3 is TGCAGTGCTACAGGGGGCATGGGCACTGAAGCTTTCTTT.

This clonotype has just a few counts. The chain uses TRBV10-3 and TRBJ1-1; D uncertain. The length of the CDR3 is 11 residues. Per the germline V gene, CDR1 is ENHRY and CDR2 is SYGVKD. The V gene lost 4 bases and the J gene lost 9 bases, with 9 bases spanning the gap. This CDR3 is CAISGGRKAFF. CDR3 bases: TGTGCCATCAGTGGGGGTAGAAAAGCTTTCTTT.

There are many counts of this clonotype. The chain combines TRBV27 with TRBJ1-1; 7 bases match TRBD1. The CDR3 totals 13 residues. Unmatched junction bases numbered 3, after V lost 4 bases and J lost 4 bases. Germline V gene sequence: CDR1 MNHEY, CDR2 SMNVEV (reference sequence). CDR3 amino acids: CASSYRGSTEAFF. DNA of the CDR3: TGTGCCAGCAGTTACAGGGGTAGCACTGAAGCTTTCTTT.

This clonotype turned up a few times. The chain carries TRBV7-3 and TRBJ2-3, with TRBD2 matching over 14 bases. This CDR3 has 16 residues. Trimming took 5 bases from V and 5 from J; bases not matched to a gene: 6. From germline, CDR1 is SGHTA and CDR2 FQGTGA. CDR3 in DNA: TGTGCCAGCAGCCCGCGACTAGCGGGAGGGAGAGATACGCAGTATTTT. Its protein product is CASSPRLAGGRDTQYF.